This T cell receptor (beta chain) was sequenced during a study of cytotoxic CD8 clonotypes in ibrutinib-treated CLL. The overall study: The patients comprised about eleven relapsed/refractory and over 14 treatment-naive cases, some 17 IGHV unmutated.

About this clone itself: Its specificity is unknown.

Study observations and caveats: Rising at ibrutinib response, clonality subsequently fell back toward baseline at progression. Sustained-remission and progressing patients were not sampled at matched times.

Germline-derived CDR1 and CDR2 are MNHEY and SMNVEV (reference sequence). The CDR3 is 14 amino acids. V dropped 2 bases and J dropped 7 bases, with 14 bases sitting between them. The planned depth of sequencing spanned 1 in 200,000 to 1 in 1 million T cells. The method was immunoSEQ multiplex PCR; TCRdb's version includes in-frame clones alone and lacks a portion of them. This table holds approximately 150,000 clones, about 88% found once. The chain carries TRBV27 and TRBJ2-5; possible D gene TRBD2, 6 bases. The source material was PBMCs, sampled at disease progression, from a patient treated with ibrutinib. This TCR was sampled from a human donor with chronic lymphocytic leukemia. The CDR3 protein is CASSLAPRAGTQYF. DNA of the CDR3: TGTGCCAGCAGTTTAGCTCCCAGAGCGGGGACCCAGTACTTC.